This T cell receptor (beta chain) was retrieved from a study of shared clonotypes between healthy human individuals. At the deep level, the assay was run. Repertoires were generated with immunoSEQ multiplex PCR, while TCRdb's copy carries only in-frame clones and drops some. The sample holds around 1.1 million clones, roughly 80% seen once. CD4+ cells were split into CD45RA+ naive and CD45RA-negative memory subsets. Germline CDR1 reads SGHDT; CDR2 reads YYEEEE. V lost 0 bases and J lost 5, with 9 bases in between. This CDR3 has 14 amino acids. The chain couples TRBV5-6 to TRBJ2-1, with D maybe TRBD2 (5 bases). This TCR was sampled from a man aged 18 to 30 in good health. Some clones in this sample may be carry-over from other donors' samples. Sequenced sample: memory CD4+ T cells from PBMCs. Stated subset: CD45RA-negative fraction. Here the CDR3 DNA reads TGTGCCAGCAGCTTGGGGACTCCCCACAATGAGCAGTTCTTC. This encodes CASSLGTPHNEQFF. The full variable domain, with the rest looked up from reference TRBV5-6 and TRBJ2-1, is DAGVTQSPTHLIKTRGQQVTLRCSPKSGHDTVSWYQQALGQGPQFIFQYYEEEERQRGNFPDRFSGHQFPNYSSELNVNALLLGDSALYLCASSLGTPHNEQFFGPGTRLTVL.